Described below is a single T cell receptor beta chain sequence and its context. Its antigen specificity is not known. No quality values exist for individual bases; no much larger clone is one base distant. Library construction relied on the immunoSEQ multiplex PCR assay. As stored in TCRdb, this immuneACCESS dataset retains in-frame rearrangements with V and J assigned. A fraction of the clones does not appear; measured against another copy, unresolved V genes explain less than half of the discrepancy, and the remainder lacks a known reason. In this sample the table shows approximately 63,000 clones, approximately 88% of which occur a single time. The top ten clonotypes cover roughly 14% of the sample. From the cysteine up to the phenylalanine, the CDR3 has a length of 14 residues. The DNA shown is the 42-base CDR3, in frame from base 1. V is cut by 2 bases and J by 4 bases, and the space between the germline ends is 9 bases. For CDR1 and CDR2, the germline V gene lists SGHNT and YENEEA.

These data are taken from a study of PD-1 blockade in mismatch repair-deficient tumors (dated by TCRdb to the late 2010s). Regarding the study in general: The trial enrolled under 90 consecutive patients with under 15 mismatch repair-deficient cancer types between September 2013 and 2016, all previously treated and progressing. Tumor-associated T cell clones in the peripheral blood of patients responding to PD-1 blockade were tracked using deep sequencing of TCR CDR3 regions. The paper as a whole reports these results and caveats: Clones residing in the tumor, which were often undetectable in blood before treatment, expanded quickly after pembrolizumab and then contracted, generally before radiologic responses.

Mismatch repair deficiency in every enrolled patient was established by polymerase chain reaction or immunohistochemistry. TCR sequencing was performed for a few patients who responded to pembrolizumab therapy. Pembrolizumab PD-1 blockade was prospectively tested in advanced mismatch repair-deficient cancers, regardless of tissue of origin, in the phase II trial. Peripheral blood T cell samples were collected serially, before PD-1 blockade began and at several time points afterward. Blood sampling time points were reported as weeks after the first dose of pembrolizumab. This sequence uses TRBV11-3 and TRBJ2-1; a weak D assignment points to TRBD1 (5 bases agree). This receptor was obtained from an adult with mismatch repair-deficient cancer. The specimen was peripheral blood, collected 52 weeks after starting pembrolizumab. CDR3 reads: CASSLRQLYNEQFF. DNA sequence: TGTGCCAGCAGCTTAAGACAGCTTTACAATGAGCAGTTCTTC.